This TCR beta chain emerged from a study of identical twins. Study-level results: Within cord blood, abundant beta clonotypes carried fewer insertions, but memory repertoires showed no such trend.

Template switching created a universal primer site, and the cDNA included unique molecular identifiers. Via MiXCR, TCRdb re-called the 5' RACE reads, giving one row per CDR3 protein. The table shows some 500,000 distinct CDR3 sequences, with roughly an eighth occurring only once. In its sample, this clonotype was seen many times. Its antigen is unknown. CDR3 length equals 16 residues. Unmatched junction bases numbered 5, after V lost 5 bases and J lost 1 base. Germline-derived CDR1 and CDR2 are SEHNR and FQNEAQ (reference sequence). This same sample was also part of a study on yellow fever vaccine responses in identical twins.

V is TRBV7-9 and J is TRBJ2-3; TRBD2 aligns across 11 bases. This TCR derives from a woman under 30 in good health. Material for sequencing was CD4+ T cells sorted from blood. DNA of the CDR3: TGTGCCAGCAGCAAACTAGCGGGAGTTGGCACAGATACGCAGTATTTT. The encoded protein is CASSKLAGVGTDTQYF.